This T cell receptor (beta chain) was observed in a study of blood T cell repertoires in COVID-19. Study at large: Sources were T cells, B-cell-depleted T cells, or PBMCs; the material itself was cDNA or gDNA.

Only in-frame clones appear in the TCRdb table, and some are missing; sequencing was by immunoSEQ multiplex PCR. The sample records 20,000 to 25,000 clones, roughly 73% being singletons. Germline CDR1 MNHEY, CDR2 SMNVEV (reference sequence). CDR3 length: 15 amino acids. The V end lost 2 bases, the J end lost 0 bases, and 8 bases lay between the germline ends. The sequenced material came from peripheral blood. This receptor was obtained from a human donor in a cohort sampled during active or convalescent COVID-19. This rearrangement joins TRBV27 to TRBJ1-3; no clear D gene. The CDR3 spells CASSLHSNSGNTIYF. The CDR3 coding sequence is TGTGCCAGCAGTTTACATTCCAACTCTGGAAACACCATATATTTT.